This T cell receptor beta chain was identified during a study of early T cells in non-severe SARS-CoV-2 infection. Study details: Chains were not paired, and sequencing was done on bulk RNA from unsorted whole blood.

This clonotype was observed a few times. Antigen specificity is unknown. Germline CDR1 is SGHRS and CDR2 is YFSETQ. Unmatched junction bases numbered 12, after V lost 0 bases and J lost 7 bases. The CDR3 loop spans 16 amino acids. General study results and limits: Private and CD4 specificities were missed by VDJdb matching, which favored anti-spike CD8 responses.

Individual cDNA molecules were tagged with unique molecular identifiers. MiXCR, applied by TCRdb to the 5' RACE reads, yields one record per CDR3 protein. The sample lists about 60,000 distinct CDR3 sequences, around 20% occurring once. This clonotype was obtained from an adult who was a healthcare worker with PCR-confirmed SARS-CoV-2 infection or an uninfected control (not recorded which). The chain employs TRBV5-1 and TRBJ2-7; TRBD2 agrees at 8 bases. This specimen was whole blood, taken at baseline. The chain's CDR3 is CASSLESGGPTGEQYF. The CDR3, as DNA: TGCGCCAGCAGCTTGGAGAGCGGGGGCCCAACGGGGGAGCAGTACTTC.